Listed below are T cell receptor beta chains from one sample, sequenced in a study of control samples from healthy donors and cancer patients. Here immunoSEQ multiplex PCR was the method, and the copy in TCRdb shows in-frame clones only, minus some. The sample lists some 150,000 clones, approximately 96% occurring once. Source material: blood. The origin of the receptors is a man in his forties in good health. The CDR3 runs from the conserved cysteine through the conserved F or W. A D gene is named only where the DNA matches it firmly. Some rows have no size entry. The others give once, few or many, or a class for an expanded clone.

TRBJ1-4 | . | . | TRBV6-5 | CASRKQGSNEKLFF | TGTGCCAGCAGAAAGCAGGGCAGTAATGAAAAACTGTTTTTT
TRBJ1-1 | . | . | TRBV27 | CASRPRRANTEAFF | TGTGCCAGCAGGCCCCGAAGGGCGAACACTGAAGCTTTCTTT
TRBJ1-6 | . | . | TRBV10-3 | CATRNGNNSPLHF | TGTGCCACACGAAACGGGAATAATTCACCCCTCCACTTT
TRBJ1-1 | . | TRBD1 | TRBV5-4 | CASSTGQDMNTEAFF | TGTGCCAGCAGCACCGGACAGGACATGAACACTGAAGCTTTCTTT
TRBJ2-7 | once | . | TRBV18 | CASSPPGHVYEQYF | TGTGCCAGCTCACCACCGGGACACGTCTACGAGCAGTACTTC
TRBJ2-7 | . | TRBD1 | TRBV10-3 | CAISDDRDRVLEQYF | TGTGCCATCAGTGACGACCGGGACAGGGTCCTCGAGCAGTACTTC
TRBJ1-5 | . | . | TRBV2 | CASSEAQHSNQPQHF | TGTGCCAGCAGTGAAGCTCAGCATAGCAATCAGCCCCAGCATTTT
TRBJ2-5 | once | . | TRBV7-2 | CASSLGAGGGQESQYF | TGTGCCAGCAGCTTAGGGGCAGGAGGGGGGCAAGAGTCCCAGTACTTC
TRBJ1-2 | . | . | TRBV12-3/TRBV12-4 | CASTLTDSEGYTF | TGTGCCAGCACCTTGACAGACTCGGAAGGCTACACCTTC
TRBJ1-6 | . | . | TRBV2 | CASSESGNSPLHF | TGTGCCAGCAGTGAGTCGGGTAATTCACCCCTCCACTTT
TRBJ2-6 | . | TRBD1 | TRBV27 | CASRDSTTNVLTF | TGTGCCAGCCGGGACAGCACGACCAACGTCCTGACTTTC
TRBJ2-7 | once | . | TRBV5-4 | CASSLAPNPHEQYF | TGTGCCAGCAGCTTGGCACCTAATCCCCACGAGCAGTACTTC
TRBJ2-3 | . | . | TRBV1 | CTSSQVPRGGVVTDTQYF | TGCACCAGCAGCCAAGTCCCAAGGGGGGGGGTAGTGACAGATACGCAGTATTTT
TRBJ1-2 | . | . | TRBV30 | CAWSLVNYGYTF | TGTGCCTGGAGTTTGGTAAACTATGGCTACACCTTC
TRBJ1-1 | . | . | TRBV11-3 | CASSFTRNTEAFF | TGTGCCAGCAGCTTTACACGCAACACTGAAGCTTTCTTT
TRBJ1-2 | . | . | TRBV30 | CACTLQGNYGYTF | TGTGCCTGTACCCTACAGGGTAACTATGGCTACACCTTC
TRBJ2-3 | . | TRBD2 | TRBV7-6 | CASSLAPIPSGLLTTDTQYF | TGTGCCAGCAGCTTAGCGCCAATCCCTAGCGGGCTCCTAACTACAGATACGCAGTATTTT
TRBJ2-7 | . | . | TRBV7-2 | CASSTQGLGEQYF | TGTGCCAGCAGCACCCAGGGGTTGGGGGAGCAGTACTTC
TRBJ2-7 | . | . | TRBV3-1/TRBV3-2 | CASSANYEQYF | TGTGCCAGCAGCGCAAACTACGAGCAGTACTTC
TRBJ1-5 | . | . | TRBV30 | CAWGDSTSNQPQHF | TGTGCCTGGGGTGATTCAACGAGCAATCAGCCCCAGCATTTT
TRBJ1-4 | . | . | TRBV15 | CATSRDLAGEKLFF | TGTGCCACCAGCAGAGATCTGGCAGGAGAAAAACTGTTTTTT
TRBJ2-7 | . | . | TRBV27 | CASAGTHEQYF | TGTGCCAGTGCCGGTACCCACGAGCAGTACTTC
TRBJ1-1 | . | TRBD1 | TRBV5-4 | CASSLRDRNTEAFF | TGTGCCAGCAGCTTGCGGGACAGGAACACTGAAGCTTTCTTT
TRBJ2-2 | . | . | TRBV7-2 | CASSLAGTYTGELFF | TGTGCCAGCAGCTTAGCGGGGACTTACACCGGGGAGCTGTTTTTT
TRBJ2-3 | . | TRBD1 | TRBV27 | CASSLSPGQTDTQYF | TGTGCCAGCAGTTTATCGCCGGGACAGACAGATACGCAGTATTTT